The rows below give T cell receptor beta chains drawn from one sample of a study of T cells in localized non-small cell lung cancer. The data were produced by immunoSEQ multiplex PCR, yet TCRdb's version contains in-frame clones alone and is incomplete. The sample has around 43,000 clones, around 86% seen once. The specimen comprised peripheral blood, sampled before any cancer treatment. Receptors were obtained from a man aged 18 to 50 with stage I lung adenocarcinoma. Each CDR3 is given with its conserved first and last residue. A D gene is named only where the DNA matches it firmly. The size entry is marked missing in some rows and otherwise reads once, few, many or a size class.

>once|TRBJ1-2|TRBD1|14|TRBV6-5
CASRPGTATYGYTF
TGTGCCAGCAGGCCCGGGACAGCGACCTATGGCTACACCTTC
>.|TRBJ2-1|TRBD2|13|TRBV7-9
CASSVGGAREQFF
TGTGCCAGTTCGGTCGGGGGGGCTCGTGAGCAGTTCTTC
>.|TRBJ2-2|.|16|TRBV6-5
CTSSLDRRPNTGELFF
TGTACCAGCAGTTTGGATAGACGTCCGAACACCGGGGAGCTGTTTTTT
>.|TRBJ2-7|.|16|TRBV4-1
CASSQGRQGGFYEQYF
TGCGCCAGCAGCCAGGGGAGACAGGGAGGTTTTTACGAGCAGTACTTC
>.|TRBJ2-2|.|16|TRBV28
CASSTIKGRIAGELFF
TGTGCCAGCAGTACTATCAAGGGGCGCATCGCCGGGGAGCTGTTTTTT
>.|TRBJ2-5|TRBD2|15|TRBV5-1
CASSRSAGTQETQYF
TGCGCCAGCAGCCGGTCAGCGGGGACTCAAGAGACCCAGTACTTC
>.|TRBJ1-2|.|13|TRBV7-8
CASSSPGRGGYTF
TGTGCCAGCAGCTCCCCCGGGAGGGGTGGCTACACCTTC
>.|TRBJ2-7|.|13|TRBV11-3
CASSYTDRYEQYF
TGTGCCAGCAGCTATACGGACAGATACGAGCAGTACTTC
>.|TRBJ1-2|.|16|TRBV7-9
CASSQEVTSDVYGYTF
TGTGCCAGCAGCCAAGAGGTAACTTCGGACGTCTATGGCTACACCTTC
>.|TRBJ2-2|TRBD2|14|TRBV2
CASSSERGTGELFF
TGTGCCAGCAGCTCCGAGCGGGGCACCGGGGAGCTGTTTTTT
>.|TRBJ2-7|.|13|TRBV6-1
CASSLEQTYEQYF
TGTGCCAGCAGTCTGGAACAGACATACGAGCAGTACTTC
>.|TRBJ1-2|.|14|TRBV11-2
CASSFSARQGGYTF
TGTGCCAGCAGCTTTTCTGCAAGGCAAGGGGGCTACACCTTC
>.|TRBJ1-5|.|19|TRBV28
CASSSVKGRAVFGGQPQHF
TGTGCCAGCAGCTCTGTCAAGGGGCGAGCCGTTTTTGGGGGTCAGCCCCAGCATTTT
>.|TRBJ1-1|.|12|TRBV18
CASSLQGTEAFF
TGTGCCAGCTCACTACAGGGAACTGAAGCTTTCTTT
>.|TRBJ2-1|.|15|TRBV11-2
CASSFSGGLGNEQFF
TGTGCCAGCAGCTTTAGTGGGGGGCTAGGCAATGAGCAGTTCTTC
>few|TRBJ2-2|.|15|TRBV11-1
CASSAHVRYTGELFF
TGTGCCAGCAGCGCCCACGTCAGATACACCGGGGAGCTGTTTTTT
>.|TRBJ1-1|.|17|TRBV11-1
CASSLANFWGSGPEAFF
TGTGCCAGCAGCTTAGCGAACTTTTGGGGCAGTGGTCCTGAAGCTTTCTTT
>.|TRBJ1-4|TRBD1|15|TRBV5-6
CASSFQGQGREKLFF
TGTGCCAGCAGCTTCCAGGGACAGGGGCGTGAAAAACTGTTTTTT
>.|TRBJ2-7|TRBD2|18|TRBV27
CASSTGLAEISNPYEQYF
TGTGCCAGCAGTACGGGACTAGCGGAAATATCGAACCCCTACGAGCAGTACTTC
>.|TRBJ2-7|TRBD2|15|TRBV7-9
CASSPSGESSYEQYF
TGTGCCAGCAGCCCTAGCGGGGAGAGCTCCTACGAGCAGTACTTC
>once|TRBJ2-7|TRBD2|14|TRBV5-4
CASSLHGGGYEQYF
TGTGCCAGCAGCTTGCATGGGGGGGGCTACGAGCAGTACTTC
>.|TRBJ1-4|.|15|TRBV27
CASSLFGIGNEKLFF
TGTGCCAGCAGTTTATTTGGGATAGGTAATGAAAAACTGTTTTTT
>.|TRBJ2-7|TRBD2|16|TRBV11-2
CASSSAGLAGGYEQYF
TGTGCCAGCAGCTCCGCCGGACTAGCGGGGGGCTACGAGCAGTACTTC
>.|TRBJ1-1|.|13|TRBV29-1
CSALGTLNTEAFF
TGCAGCGCCTTAGGGACGCTGAACACTGAAGCTTTCTTT
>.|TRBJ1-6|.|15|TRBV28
CASSLWRGSDSPLHF
TGTGCCAGCAGTTTATGGCGGGGGTCGGATTCACCCCTCCACTTT